Below are 26 T cell receptor beta chains sequenced from a single sample in a study of cytomegalovirus exposure and HLA in healthy donors. In the PCR, 60 Vbeta and 13 Jbeta primers were used. Data came from immunoSEQ multiplex PCR; TCRdb stores just in-frame clones and leaves some out. This sample has some 180,000 clones; roughly 9.4% occur once, and the top ten carry 1% to 1.5%. The sample taken for sequencing was PBMCs. The source of these receptors is a woman in her twenties or thirties in good health and CMV-seropositive.

The chain joins TRBV14 to TRBJ2-7, with a possible D match to TRBD2 (6 bases). The CDR3 sequence is 15 residues long. Germline V lookup: CDR1 SGHDN, CDR2 FVKESK. Trimming shortened V by 4 bases and J by 3 bases, and 16 bases separated the two germline ends. CDR3 amino acids: CASSLPGTRFYEQYF. The DNA for the CDR3 is TGTGCCAGCAGCCTCCCCGGGACTCGGTTCTACGAGCAGTACTTC.

This clone was seen more than once but under ten times. The chain carries TRBV7-8 and TRBJ2-2; maybe TRBD1 (6 bases). Germline V gives CDR1 SGHVS, CDR2 FQNEAQ. Trimming removed 8 bases from V and 5 bases from J, with 9 bases in between. The CDR3 length is 12 residues. The CDR3 loop is CASSRGTGELFF. CDR3 bases: TGTGCCAGCTCTAGGGGGACCGGGGAGCTGTTTTTT.

The chain combines TRBV5-1 with TRBJ2-7; a weak D match, TRBD2 (5 bases). The CDR3 has 14 residues. Germline V gene lookup returns CDR1 SGHRS and CDR2 YFSETQ. Trimming shortened V by 3 bases and J by 2 bases, and 12 bases separated the two germline ends. The DNA for the CDR3 is TGCGCCAGCAGCTCGCATAGCGTTACCTACGAGCAGTACTTC. Residues: CASSSHSVTYEQYF.

This clone occurred a few times. The V and J genes are TRBV5-7 and TRBJ2-3; D gene unclear. TRBV5-7 is recorded as an ORF, its role being uncertain. V lost 1 base and J lost 0, with 12 bases in between. This CDR3 region has 16 residues. The CDR3 spells CASSLLRVSSTDTQYF. For the CDR3, the DNA is TGTGCCAGCAGCTTGTTGCGCGTTTCTAGCACAGATACGCAGTATTTT.

A few counts support this clone. The chain is built from TRBV29-1 and TRBJ1-2; 8 bases fit TRBD1. This CDR3 region has 14 residues. V dropped 4 bases and J dropped 5; count of bases not matched to a gene: 9. Germline values: CDR1 SQVTM, CDR2 ANQGSEA. CDR3 nucleotide sequence: TGCAGCGTTGTTGGCCAGGGGGCCTCTTATGGCTACACCTTC. It specifies CSVVGQGASYGYTF.

This clone was seen a handful of times. The chain uses TRBV29-1 and TRBJ2-1, with TRBD2 matching 8 bases. Trimming took 8 bases from V and 8 from J; bases not matched to a gene: 8. From germline, CDR1 is SQVTM and CDR2 ANQGSEA. The length of the CDR3 is 12 residues. CDR3 coding DNA: TGCAGCTTCACGGCGGGAGGTCATGAGCAGTTCTTC. Amino acids: CSFTAGGHEQFF.

This clone turned up a few times. The rearrangement joins TRBV9 to TRBJ2-3; D might be TRBD2 (5 bases). CDR3 size: 15 residues. Germline V CDR1 and CDR2: SGDLS, YYNGEE. Trimming left V 0 bases short and J 3 bases short, with 11 bases between. In nucleotides, the CDR3 is TGTGCCAGCAGCGTAGGGGTCGGGGAAACAGATACGCAGTATTTT. It specifies CASSVGVGETDTQYF.

In its sample, this clone was seen a few times. The gene calls are TRBV6-6 and TRBJ1-1, with D unclear. The CDR3 covers 15 residues. Looked up from germline, CDR1 is MNHNY and CDR2 is SVGAGI (reference sequence). Deletions cut 5 bases from V and 4 bases from J, with 17 bases between. CDR3 nucleotide sequence: TGTGCCAGCAGTCCTCGGGGAAGGGAGAGCACTGAAGCTTTCTTT. It codes for CASSPRGRESTEAFF.

V and J are TRBV29-1 and TRBJ2-2, with 8 bases matching TRBD1. V trimming: 7 bases; J trimming: 5 bases; junction bases outside the gene matches: 6. Germline values: CDR1 SQVTM, CDR2 ANQGSEA. This CDR3 is 13 amino acids long. The CDR3 DNA is TGCAGCGCCGGACAGGGTCTAACCGGGGAGCTGTTTTTT. Protein product: CSAGQGLTGELFF.

The sample holds a few counts of this clone. The V and J genes are TRBV5-4 and TRBJ1-2; D is perhaps TRBD1 (6 bases). This CDR3 is built from 13 residues. The V end lost 8 bases, the J end lost 4 bases, and 15 bases lay between the germline ends. Per germline, CDR1 SGHNT and CDR2 YYREEE (reference sequence). For the CDR3, the DNA is TGTGCCAGTGCTACCACAGGGTCCTATGGCTACACCTTC. This encodes CASATTGSYGYTF.

In this sample, this clone turned up a few times. CDR3 sequence (DNA): TGTGCCAGCAGCCCTCAGTTGACAGCAATTTATAGCAATCAGCCCCAGCATTTT. Translating it yields CASSPQLTAIYSNQPQHF. The rearrangement joins TRBV21-1 to TRBJ1-5; the D call of TRBD1 is as the table states it, not checked on the DNA. TRBV21-1 is a recognized pseudogene. This CDR3 comprises 18 residues.

The rearrangement links TRBV6-5 to TRBJ2-2; TRBD1 aligns across 9 bases. Germline CDR1 and CDR2: MNHEY and SVGAGI. V shed 6 bases and J 6 bases; nucleotides not matched to a gene: 8. CDR3 length: 15 residues. CDR3 in DNA: TGTGCCAGCAGCCGAACAGGGGGCCGTGCCGGGGAGCTGTTTTTT. Its protein is CASSRTGGRAGELFF.

The V gene is TRBV4-1, the J gene TRBJ1-3; D is undetermined. CDR3 length: 15 amino acids. Per germline, CDR1 MGHRA and CDR2 YSYEKL. Trimming removed 0 bases at V and 4 bases at J, with 10 bases between. The DNA for the CDR3 is TGCGCCAGCAGCCAAGATAACCGGTACGGAAACACCATATATTTT. Its protein product is CASSQDNRYGNTIYF.

This clone was detected only a few times. The gene calls are TRBV5-1 and TRBJ1-1; 7 bases align to TRBD1. Looked up from germline, CDR1 is SGHRS and CDR2 is YFSETQ. V lost 3 bases, J lost 2 bases, and 4 bases stayed unmatched. The CDR3 runs to 14 residues. CDR3 sequence (DNA): TGCGCCAGCAGCTCTAACAGGGGCAACACTGAAGCTTTCTTT. Encoded protein: CASSSNRGNTEAFF.

The chain couples TRBV29-1 to TRBJ2-5; D perhaps matches TRBD1 (6 bases). The CDR3 has 13 amino acids. Trimming shortened V by 2 bases and J by 8 bases, and 15 bases separated the two germline ends. Germline CDR1 is SQVTM and CDR2 is ANQGSEA. The CDR3 protein is CSVEPTVGATQYF. DNA of the CDR3: TGCAGCGTTGAACCCACGGTGGGGGCTACCCAGTACTTC.

In this sample, this clone turned up a few times. The genes are TRBV18 and TRBJ1-2, with 8 nucleotides matching TRBD1. The germline gives CDR1 KGHSH, CDR2 LQKENI. With 6 bases clipped from V and 7 bases from J, the junction kept 10 bases outside the gene matches. This CDR3 has 14 residues. The CDR3 DNA reads TGTGCCAGCTCTCGCCGGACAGGGAGAGGTGGCTACACCTTC. Translated, it gives CASSRRTGRGGYTF.

This chain uses TRBV7-8 with TRBJ2-3, with TRBD2 identical over 14 bases. CDR1 is SGHVS, CDR2 FQNEAQ, per germline. V lost 4 bases, J lost 6 bases, and 12 bases stayed unmatched. The CDR3 is made up of 18 amino acids. The CDR3 spells CASSYGATSGRAEDTQYF. The CDR3 DNA reads as TGTGCCAGCAGCTATGGGGCGACTAGCGGGAGGGCGGAGGATACGCAGTATTTT.

This chain connects TRBV10-3 to TRBJ2-3; 11 nucleotides match TRBD2. After removal of 6 bases from V and 4 bases from J, the junction contained 9 bases not matched to a gene. The CDR3 totals 16 residues. CDR1 is ENHRY and CDR2 is SYGVKD in the germline V gene. This CDR3 is CAISGTSGSFSDTQYF. Written as DNA, the CDR3 is TGTGCCATCAGCGGGACTAGCGGATCGTTTTCAGATACGCAGTATTTT.

The J gene is TRBJ1-1, the V gene TRBV5-1; D remains ambiguous. Germline V gene lookup returns CDR1 SGHRS and CDR2 YFSETQ. V was clipped by 5 bases and J by 3 bases, with 17 bases between them. The CDR3 has 15 residues. CDR3 bases: TGCGCCAGCAGGTTTCAGTCCCTTCGGGACACTGAAGCTTTCTTT. Protein product: CASRFQSLRDTEAFF.

The V call is TRBV6-6, the J call TRBJ2-5; 7 nucleotides align to TRBD2. CDR1 and CDR2 (germline): MNHNY, SVGAGI (reference sequence). V shed 0 bases and J 4 bases; nucleotides not matched to a gene: 8. The CDR3 consists of 16 residues. CDR3 DNA: TGTGCCAGCAGTTACTCCCGCGGGAGAAGGTTAGAGACCCAGTACTTC. Encoded protein: CASSYSRGRRLETQYF.

Note on this clone: The junction and the germline gene differ at one end; a read error may be behind it. This sequence joins TRBV9 and TRBJ2-5, with a possible D match to TRBD2 (6 bases). Looked up from germline, CDR1 is SGDLS and CDR2 is YYNGEE. The CDR3 runs to 14 residues. CDR3 nucleotide sequence: TGTGCCAGCAGTGTAGGGGACTGGGGAGAGACCCAGTACTTC. It is translated as CASSVGDWGETQYF.

This clone was seen only a few times. The chain employs TRBV5-1 and TRBJ2-1; D gene uncertain. Per germline, CDR1 SGHRS and CDR2 YFSETQ. CDR3 size: 12 residues. The V end was cut by 2 bases, the J end by 4 bases, with 4 bases between. This CDR3 reads CASSLEYNEQFF. The CDR3 region has the DNA TGCGCCAGCAGCTTAGAGTACAATGAGCAGTTCTTC. The full variable domain, its missing parts supplied by reference TRBV5-1 and TRBJ2-1, is KAGVTQTPRYLIKTRGQQVTLSCSPISGHRSVSWYQQTPGQGLQFLFEYFSETQRNKGNFPGRFSGRQFSNSRSEMNVSTLELGDSALYLCASSLEYNEQFFGPGTRLTVL.

The chain combines TRBV5-1 with TRBJ2-2, with a weak D call TRBD2 (6 bases). CDR1 SGHRS and CDR2 YFSETQ come from the germline V gene. The CDR3 length is 17 residues. The ends were cut back, 5 bases at V and 4 bases at J, with 21 bases in the middle. CDR3 region: CASRASGGKVVTGELFF. The CDR3 DNA reads TGCGCCAGCAGGGCCTCTGGAGGGAAGGTTGTCACCGGGGAGCTGTTTTTT.

This rearrangement joins TRBV19 to TRBJ2-7, with TRBD2 identical over 9 bases. The CDR3 length is 16 residues. Germline V gene data show CDR1 as LNHDA and CDR2 as SQIVND (reference sequence). Trimming at V came to 3 bases and at J to 1 base, leaving 7 bases not matched to a gene. The CDR3 DNA reads TGTGCCAGTAGTATCCCCGGGACTAGCTTTTCCTACGAGCAGTACTTC. Amino acids: CASSIPGTSFSYEQYF.

This chain connects TRBV21-1 to TRBJ1-4; the table assigns TRBD1, which was not confirmed against the DNA. TRBV21-1 has pseudogene status. This CDR3 contains 15 residues. This chain's CDR3 is CASRKSHRNNEKLFF. CDR3 in DNA: TGTGCCAGCAGAAAATCGCACAGGAACAATGAAAAACTGTTTTTT.

This clone appeared a few times. CDR3 in amino acids: CASSVGPPSNQPQHF. CDR3 coding DNA: TGTGCCAGCAGCGTAGGGCCGCCTAGCAATCAGCCCCAGCATTTT. The chain recombines TRBV9 with TRBJ1-5; D unresolved. CDR3 length equals 15 residues. CDR1 SGDLS and CDR2 YYNGEE come from the germline V gene. Trimming cost V 0 bases and J 0 bases, with 7 bases left between them. Full variable domain (remainder filled in from reference TRBV9 and TRBJ1-5): DSGVTQTPKHLITATGQRVTLRCSPRSGDLSVYWYQQSLDQGLQFLIQYYNGEERAKGNILERFSAQQFPDLHSELNLSSLELGDSALYFCASSVGPPSNQPQHFGDGTRLSIL.